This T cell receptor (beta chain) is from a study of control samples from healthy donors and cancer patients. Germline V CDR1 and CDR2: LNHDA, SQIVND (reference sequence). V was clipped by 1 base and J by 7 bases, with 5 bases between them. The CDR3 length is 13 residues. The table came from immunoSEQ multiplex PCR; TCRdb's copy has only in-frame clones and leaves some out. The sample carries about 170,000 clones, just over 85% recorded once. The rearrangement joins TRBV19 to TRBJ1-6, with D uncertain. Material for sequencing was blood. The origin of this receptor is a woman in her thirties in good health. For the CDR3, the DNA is TGTGCCAGTAGTATAGGAGAAAATTCACCCCTCCACTTT. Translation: CASSIGENSPLHF.